This TCR beta chain was observed in a study of blood T cell repertoires in COVID-19. Looking at the study overall: There were acute and convalescent COVID-19 samples, and they came from the United States, Italy and Spain. PBMCs, B-cell-depleted T cells, or T cells were the source of the cDNA or gDNA that made up the material.

The V end lost 6 bases, the J end lost 5 bases, and 7 bases lay between the germline ends. The length of the CDR3 is 12 residues. Germline CDR1 reads MGHRA; CDR2 reads YSYEKL. In the authors' workflow: Reference gene primer amplification gave estimated nucleated cell counts. Clones were read by immunoSEQ multiplex PCR, and TCRdb kept only the in-frame ones, dropping some. That table gives V, J and clone size, and the DNA gave D and trimming. Among some 340,000 clones listed, 65% to 85% were seen once. The chain couples TRBV4-1 to TRBJ2-2; unclear D gene. The TCR sequence derives from a man aged 25 to 40 with active or convalescent COVID-19. The sample comprised peripheral blood. CDR3 coding DNA: TGCGCCAGCAGGGGCTGGACCGGGGAGCTGTTTTTT. It is translated as CASRGWTGELFF.